A single sample gave rise to the 25 T cell receptor beta chains below, sequenced in a study of cytomegalovirus exposure and HLA in healthy donors. The study ran its PCR with 60 Vbeta and 13 Jbeta primers. Produced via immunoSEQ multiplex PCR; TCRdb's table is partial and in-frame only. The sample holds 99,000 or so clones; 78% are singletons and the top ten take roughly 6%. The sequenced sample consisted of PBMCs. Receptors were obtained from a male donor in good health and CMV-seronegative.

The chain carries TRBV5-1 and TRBJ2-5; D remains unclear. Germline lookup yields CDR1 SGHRS and CDR2 YFSETQ. This CDR3 has 14 amino acids. The V end lost 0 bases, the J end lost 1 base, and 7 bases lay between the germline ends. The CDR3 sequence: CASSLVQSQETQYF. The CDR3 DNA sequence: TGCGCCAGCAGCTTGGTTCAGTCCCAAGAGACCCAGTACTTC.

The V call is TRBV7-2, the J call TRBJ2-6; weak D call: TRBD2 (7 bases). The CDR3 extends over 16 amino acids. Germline assignment: CDR1 SGHTA and CDR2 FQGNSA. V lost 1 base to trimming and J lost 3 bases, with 10 bases between them. CDR3 sequence reads: CASSLVGGVGANVLTF. Here the CDR3 DNA reads TGTGCCAGCAGCTTAGTAGGGGGGGTTGGGGCCAACGTCCTGACTTTC. Combining the CDR3 with reference TRBV7-2 and TRBJ2-6 gives the whole variable domain GAGVSQSPSNKVTEKGKDVELRCDPISGHTALYWYRQSLGQGLEFLIYFQGNSAPDKSGLPSDRFSAERTGGSVSTLTIQRTQQEDSAVYLCASSLVGGVGANVLTFGAGSRLTVL.

The chain is built from TRBV28 and TRBJ2-7; D is unclear. CDR1 is MDHEN and CDR2 is SYDVKM in the germline V gene. V lost 1 base and J 2 bases, leaving 15 bases between the germline ends. The CDR3 is 16 amino acids. This chain's CDR3 is CASSLSAGWVPYEQYF. The CDR3 DNA reads as TGTGCCAGCAGTTTATCGGCAGGCTGGGTACCCTACGAGCAGTACTTC.

The gene calls are TRBV7-9 and TRBJ2-2; tentative D call: TRBD2 (6 bases). Germline loops: CDR1 SEHNR, CDR2 FQNEAQ (reference sequence). This CDR3 spans 15 amino acids. The V and J ends lost 5 bases and 1 base respectively, with 11 bases between them. CDR3 residues: CASSPGTGNTGELFF. The CDR3 bases are TGTGCCAGCAGCCCAGGGACTGGGAACACCGGGGAGCTGTTTTTT.

CDR3 nucleotide sequence: TGTGCCAGCATTCTAAATATTAGGGGGGAGACCCAGTACTTC. This codes for CASILNIRGETQYF. The rearrangement joins TRBV2 to TRBJ2-5, with D maybe TRBD1 (6 bases). V was clipped by 7 bases and J by 5 bases, with 17 bases between them. This CDR3 contains 14 residues. Germline V lookup: CDR1 SNHLY, CDR2 FYNNEI.

The genes are TRBV7-2 and TRBJ1-5; a weak D match, TRBD1 (6 bases). V was trimmed by 5 bases and J by 5 bases, leaving 13 bases between them. This CDR3 contains 14 residues. CDR1 and CDR2 (germline): SGHTA, FQGNSA. The CDR3 spells CASSLRGGDQPQHF. CDR3 nucleotide sequence: TGTGCCAGCAGCCTCAGGGGAGGGGATCAGCCCCAGCATTTT.

The chain is built from TRBV29-1 and TRBJ2-7; the D gene is possibly TRBD2 (7 bases). Germline V CDR1 and CDR2: SQVTM, ANQGSEA. The CDR3 runs to 13 residues. The germline V and J ends were trimmed by 4 bases and 1 base, with 11 bases remaining between them. The chain's CDR3 is CSVGGGASYEQYF. CDR3 in DNA: TGCAGCGTTGGGGGGGGCGCTTCCTACGAGCAGTACTTC.

This chain uses TRBV29-1 with TRBJ2-5; 7 bases match TRBD2. The J segment lost 4 bases and the V segment lost 7 bases, leaving 6 bases of the junction unmatched. Germline CDR1 reads SQVTM; CDR2 reads ANQGSEA. This CDR3 spans 12 amino acids. The CDR3 DNA reads as TGCAGCGGGGGGGGTTGGGCAGAGACCCAGTACTTC. Its protein is CSGGGWAETQYF. Supplemented by reference TRBV29-1 and TRBJ2-5, the full variable domain reads SAVISQKPSRDICQRGTSLTIQCQVDSQVTMMFWYRQQPGQSLTLIATANQGSEATYESGFVIDKFPISRPNLTFSTLTVSNMSPEDSSIYLCSGGGWAETQYFGPGTRLLVL.

The chain combines TRBV30 with TRBJ1-1; D is unclear. The germline CDR1 and CDR2 sequences are GTSNPN and SVGIG (reference sequence). CDR3 size: 14 residues. Deletions cut 4 bases from V and 0 bases from J, with 12 bases between. The DNA for the CDR3 is TGTGCCTGGAAAAGGAGAGAAATGAACACTGAAGCTTTCTTT. Protein: CAWKRREMNTEAFF.

The chain couples TRBV2 to TRBJ2-7, with a weak D call TRBD2 (5 bases). Trimming took 2 bases from V and 3 from J, leaving 11 bases between them. CDR3 size: 14 residues. Germline-derived CDR1 and CDR2 are SNHLY and FYNNEI. The DNA for the CDR3 is TGTGCCAGCAGTGAAACGGGAATGGGCTACGAGCAGTACTTC. Translation: CASSETGMGYEQYF.

The chain has TRBV7-2 and TRBJ2-2, with unresolved D. Germline values: CDR1 SGHTA, CDR2 FQGNSA. Trimming removed 1 base from V and 0 bases from J, with 18 bases in between. CDR3 length: 19 residues. The CDR3 DNA reads as TGTGCCAGCAGCTTAGTACCCACTGTTTACGTGTCGAACACCGGGGAGCTGTTTTTT. Translation gives CASSLVPTVYVSNTGELFF. The full variable domain, with the rest looked up from reference TRBV7-2 and TRBJ2-2, is GAGVSQSPSNKVTEKGKDVELRCDPISGHTALYWYRQSLGQGLEFLIYFQGNSAPDKSGLPSDRFSAERTGGSVSTLTIQRTQQEDSAVYLCASSLVPTVYVSNTGELFFGEGSRLTVL.

This chain uses TRBV11-3 with TRBJ2-6; 8 bases are shared with TRBD1. CDR3 size: 19 residues. Trimming took 3 bases from V and 0 from J; bases not matched to a gene: 10. Germline CDR1 and CDR2: SGHNT and YENEEA. This CDR3 reads CASSFLTGAPHSGANVLTF. The CDR3 DNA reads as TGTGCCAGCAGCTTCCTGACAGGGGCTCCCCACTCTGGGGCCAACGTCCTGACTTTC.

V and J are TRBV7-9 and TRBJ2-3, with 8 bases lining up with TRBD2. This CDR3 is built from 12 residues. J lost 10 bases, V lost 3 bases, and 3 bases had no gene match. Germline V gene sequence: CDR1 SEHNR, CDR2 FQNEAQ (reference sequence). In DNA, the CDR3 is TGTGCCAGCAGCTTGATGACTAGCGCGCAGTATTTT. Translating gives CASSLMTSAQYF. Variable domain in full (rest from reference TRBV7-9 and TRBJ2-3): DTGVSQNPRHKITKRGQNVTFRCDPISEHNRLYWYRQTLGQGPEFLTYFQNEAQLEKSRLLSDRFSAERPKGSFSTLEIQRTEQGDSAMYLCASSLMTSAQYFGPGTRLTVL.

J is TRBJ2-7 and V is TRBV9; perhaps TRBD2 as D (7 bases). The CDR3 covers 12 residues. V gave up 4 bases and J gave up 9 bases, with 14 bases separating them. The germline V gene has CDR1 SGDLS and CDR2 YYNGEE. CDR3 protein: CASSPPGGGQYF. The CDR3 DNA follows: TGTGCCAGCAGCCCGCCGGGGGGCGGGCAGTACTTC.

Only one count was recorded for this clone. The chain joins TRBV28 to TRBJ1-6; the D gene is possibly TRBD1 (5 bases). Germline V CDR1 and CDR2: MDHEN, SYDVKM. The CDR3 length is 15 residues. V lost 3 bases, J lost 6 bases, and 12 bases lay in between. This CDR3 is CASSFLVGGNSPLHF. Written as DNA, the CDR3 is TGTGCCAGCAGTTTCCTAGTGGGGGGTAATTCACCCCTCCACTTT.

The gene calls are TRBV4-1 and TRBJ2-3; 7 positions match TRBD1. The trim removed 0 bases at V and 1 base at J, leaving 4 bases unmatched. CDR1 is MGHRA and CDR2 is YSYEKL in the germline V gene. This CDR3 spans 16 amino acids. CDR3 in amino acids: CASSQDRTGGTDTQYF. The CDR3 DNA sequence: TGCGCCAGCAGCCAAGATCGTACAGGGGGCACAGATACGCAGTATTTT.

This clone was seen more than once but under ten times. The chain links TRBV28 to TRBJ2-1, with 8 positions matching TRBD2. The CDR3 totals 17 residues. Germline V CDR1 and CDR2: MDHEN, SYDVKM. V was clipped by 2 bases and J by 3 bases; unmatched bases: 9. As DNA, the CDR3 is TGTGCCAGCAGTTTAATACGGGAGGGCCTCATCTACAATGAGCAGTTCTTC. Its translation is CASSLIREGLIYNEQFF.

The genes are TRBV4-1 and TRBJ2-1; 7 bases match TRBD2. The CDR3 consists of 19 residues. With 1 base clipped from V and 2 bases from J, the junction kept 14 bases outside the gene matches. Germline values: CDR1 MGHRA, CDR2 YSYEKL. In DNA, the CDR3 is TGCGCCAGCAGCCAAGTTTCACTAGCGAAGACCCCCCCCTACAATGAGCAGTTCTTC. Residues: CASSQVSLAKTPPYNEQFF.

V usage is TRBV30 and J usage is TRBJ2-7; 11 bases align to TRBD2. This CDR3 contains 13 residues. Trimming removed 5 bases from V and 6 bases from J; junction bases left unmatched: 6. Germline-derived CDR1 and CDR2 are GTSNPN and SVGIG (reference sequence). The CDR3 coding sequence is TGTGCCTGGTCCCGGACTAGCGGGTCCGAGCAGTACTTC. Protein: CAWSRTSGSEQYF.

V and J are TRBV14 and TRBJ1-1, with D perhaps TRBD1 (6 bases). Germline V gene lookup returns CDR1 SGHDN and CDR2 FVKESK. The CDR3 is 14 residues long. V was trimmed by 1 base and J by 2 bases, leaving 8 bases between them. Here the CDR3 reads CASSQGTDNTEAFF. In DNA, the CDR3 is TGTGCCAGCAGCCAAGGGACAGATAACACTGAAGCTTTCTTT. Together with reference TRBV14 and TRBJ1-1, the CDR3 gives the full variable domain: EAGVTQFPSHSVIEKGQTVTLRCDPISGHDNLYWYRRVMGKEIKFLLHFVKESKQDESGMPNNRFLAERTGGTYSTLKVQPAELEDSGVYFCASSQGTDNTEAFFGQGTRLTVV.

In this sample, this clone turned up a few times. The chain joins TRBV7-2 to TRBJ2-5, with D possibly being TRBD2 (7 bases). The CDR3 is 12 residues long. Germline lookup yields CDR1 SGHTA and CDR2 FQGNSA. The V gene lost 5 bases and the J gene lost 5 bases, with 9 bases spanning the gap. The CDR3 loop reads CASSKGGETQYF. The CDR3 nucleotides are TGTGCCAGCAGCAAGGGGGGGGAGACCCAGTACTTC.

The rearrangement uses TRBV11-2 and TRBJ2-7; 9 nucleotides align to TRBD2. CDR3 length: 17 residues. The J segment lost 0 bases and the V segment lost 1 base, leaving 7 bases of the junction unmatched. Germline CDR1 reads SGHAT; CDR2 reads FQNNGV. Here the CDR3 reads CASSLASGRIRSYEQYF. The CDR3 nucleotides read TGTGCCAGCAGCTTAGCCAGCGGGAGGATTCGCTCCTACGAGCAGTACTTC.

This clone showed up just once. One junction end disagrees with the germline gene, perhaps due to a read error. The chain carries TRBV7-9 and TRBJ1-1, with TRBD1 matching 9 bases. Germline V gene data show CDR1 as SEHNR and CDR2 as FQNEAQ (reference sequence). The CDR3 totals 14 residues. Here the CDR3 reads CSSSVGTGRTEAFF. DNA for the CDR3: TGTTCCAGCAGCGTCGGGACAGGGAGGACTGAAGCTTTCTTT.

The chain employs TRBV7-3 and TRBJ2-1; TRBD2 matches at 10 bases. The germline V gene has CDR1 SGHTA and CDR2 FQGTGA. Germline trimming cut 4 bases from V and 5 bases from J; bases unmatched to any gene: 11. This CDR3 has 17 residues. Here the CDR3 DNA reads TGTGCCAGCAGCTCCGTGCCGGGACTAGCGAGGAACAATGAGCAGTTCTTC. Protein sequence: CASSSVPGLARNNEQFF.

Worth noting for this clone: Its ends do not fully match the called genes, so a read error is possible. The chain combines TRBV30 with TRBJ2-3; TRBD2 agrees at 7 bases. CDR1 is GTSNPN, CDR2 SVGIG, per germline (reference sequence). The CDR3 runs 14 residues. The CDR3 DNA is TGTGCCTGGATAGGGAGGGAAAGCACAGATACGCGGTATTTT. Residues: CAWIGRESTDTRYF.